This T cell receptor (beta chain) comes out of a study of STAT5B mutations in CD4+ large granular lymphocyte leukemia (dated by TCRdb to between 2020 and 2023). Study-level background: Among the healthy controls, the CDR3 'QG' motif was associated with a particular HLA allele. The study compared the TCRbeta repertoires of patients with CD4+ T-cell large granular lymphocyte leukemia against the TCRbeta repertoires of healthy blood donors. Flow cytometry on FACSCanto II or FACSVerse showed that the purified fractions were more than 95% pure among lymphocytes. The investigation overall reported the following: The data were not HLA-matched, and the relatively small sample size could explain the higher clonality seen in CD4+ compared with CD8+ T-LGLL. Enrichment of TRBV06-family usage was observed among the top patient clones (8/27) relative to healthy controls (2/35). Main leukemic clonotypes were private to each patient, although roughly 24% of the main leukemic clonotypes were found at low frequency in the non-leukemic repertoires of other patients. CD4-sorted patient repertoires appeared more clonal than healthy CD4+ repertoires, and this difference persisted after removing the putative leukemic clones.

TCRbeta rearrangements were sequenced from genomic DNA using the immunoSEQ assay at survey resolution. The original pipeline was this. In the TCR sequencing data, the lowest productive clonotype frequency that could be detected was 2.59 x 10-5. Only productive TCRbeta rearrangements, defined as complete and in-frame sequences, were included in the analyses. Simpson clonality, calculated in the immunoSEQ Analyzer version 3.0, was used as the measure of sample clonality. Clones were categorized by frequency as very rare, small, medium, large (1-20%) or hyperexpanded (>20%). Generation probabilities were estimated with OLGA 1.2.3, V-gene circos plots were generated with VDJtools, specificities were searched for in VDJdb, and CDR3 motifs were identified with GLIPH. What TCRdb holds here is the immuneACCESS table cut down to in-frame rearrangements. Part of the clones is not present; checked against another copy, under half of the missing clones reflect an unresolved V gene, and the others are unexplained. Clonal size and the V and J genes are those of that table, whereas D and trimming came from the DNA. This sample lists roughly 30,000 clones; more than 65% were detected once. 5.5% to 8% of the sample lies in the top ten.

The CDR3, from cysteine to phenylalanine, totals 12 residues. The DNA shown is the 36-base CDR3, in frame from base 1. CDR1 PRHDT and CDR2 FYEKMQ were looked up in the germline V gene (reference sequence). V is pared back by 1 base and J by 2 bases, with 3 bases lying between the germline termini. Buffy coats from 37 blood donors, supplied by the Finnish Red Cross blood service, were used as healthy controls. All TCR-sequenced material derived from peripheral blood: patient blood samples and healthy donor buffy coats. Peripheral blood mononuclear cells were isolated by Ficoll-Hypaque gradient centrifugation. CD4+ cells were magnetically purified from the buffy coats of healthy controls. The Gentra Puregene Cell and Tissue kit was used for genomic DNA extraction, and quantification was performed on a Qubit 2.0 fluorometer. For this clone: The clone's antigen remains unknown. No per-base quality is available; no much larger clone lies one base away.

Input material: CD4+ T cells from blood buffy coats. This chain joins TRBV13 to TRBJ2-7, with the identity of the D gene unclear. The TCR originated in a human donor in good health. The DNA is as follows: TGTGCCAGCAGCTTAGAACCCTACGAGCAGTACTTC. This translates into CASSLEPYEQYF.